This T cell receptor beta chain was captured by sequencing in a study of CD8 T cells in Susac syndrome. V dropped 3 bases and J dropped 2 bases, with 10 bases sitting between them. The CDR3 contains 15 residues. Germline V lookup: CDR1 KGHSH, CDR2 LQKENI. With random hexamers, reverse transcription was performed on about 0.45 to 1 ug of RNA. Amplification of TCR beta CDR3 was carried out by immunoSEQ multiplex PCR, which covered 54 Vbeta and 13 Jbeta segments. TCRdb re-called the immunoSEQ multiplex PCR reads with MiXCR, one entry per CDR3 protein. The sample holds around 150,000 distinct CDR3 sequences, around 95% seen once. Sequencing targeted TCR beta in T cells from blood (CD8+ and CD4+). It was treatment-naive patients with stable or active relapsing-remitting disease who made up the multiple sclerosis controls. Negative isolation was applied to CD8+ and CD4+ T cells, and FACS enrichment was applied to TEMRA cells.

This clonotype was obtained from a human donor with multiple sclerosis. Sequenced sample: CD4+ T cells from PBMCs. This chain uses TRBV18 with TRBJ2-2; a possible D gene is TRBD1 (6 bases). The CDR3 region is CASSPRTANTGELFF. The DNA of the CDR3 is TGTGCCAGCTCACCCCGGACAGCAAACACCGGGGAGCTGTTTTTT.